This is a list of T cell receptor beta chains from one sample in a study of blood T cell repertoires in COVID-19. Repertoires were generated with immunoSEQ multiplex PCR, while TCRdb's copy carries only in-frame clones and drops some. The profile shows 400,000 or so clones, around nine tenths of them singletons. Material for sequencing was peripheral blood. These receptors originate from a man aged 18 to 29 with COVID-19, enrolled during active disease. Both conserved end residues are trimmed from each CDR3. The order of the fields is clone size, CDR3 length, V gene, CDR3 protein. The size of a clone is reported for some rows only, either as once, few or many, or as a class for expanded clones.

size: once
length: 14
V: TRBV30
CDR3: AWSGAGTSGRNEQF

size: NA
length: 12
V: TRBV21-1
CDR3: ASSPGQGDQPQH

size: once
length: 12
V: TRBV5-8
CDR3: ASSPGGSNQPQH

size: NA
length: 13
V: TRBV6-5
CDR3: ASRSGGADNSPLH

size: NA
length: 14
V: TRBV5-1
CDR3: ASSLVPGGSYNEQF

size: NA
length: 10
V: TRBV7-6
CDR3: ASSPDRGELF

size: NA
length: 13
V: TRBV14
CDR3: ASSQDVNGFYGYT

size: NA
length: 12
V: TRBV21-1
CDR3: ASSNDREMNEQY

size: NA
length: 13
V: TRBV11-2
CDR3: ASSEVALSGNTIY

size: NA
length: 12
V: TRBV7-8
CDR3: ASSLSGKDTEAF

size: NA
length: 11
V: TRBV19
CDR3: ASSIEGLGGYT

size: NA
length: 14
V: TRBV5-1
CDR3: ASRKGGSSTNEKLF

size: NA
length: 11
V: TRBV12-3/TRBV12-4
CDR3: ASRGTENTEAF

size: NA
length: 11
V: TRBV10-1
CDR3: ASSVRGNYEQY

size: once
length: 12
V: TRBV11-2
CDR3: ASSSGQGVQPQH

size: NA
length: 13
V: TRBV3-1/TRBV3-2
CDR3: ASSRTGGASYEQY

size: NA
length: 15
V: TRBV29-1
CDR3: SVSPGTATIPNYGYT

size: NA
length: 11
V: TRBV18
CDR3: ASSTGKTDTQY

size: NA
length: 12
V: TRBV2
CDR3: ASSDRQGSYEQY

size: NA
length: 13
V: TRBV7-7
CDR3: ASSRQGGSTDTQY

size: NA
length: 12
V: TRBV6-1
CDR3: ASSEGSMTGELF

size: NA
length: 13
V: TRBV2
CDR3: ASSEATGVTGELF

size: NA
length: 13
V: TRBV19
CDR3: ASSIGTAMNTEAF

size: NA
length: 11
V: TRBV29-1
CDR3: SVDGRVSDTQY

size: NA
length: 12
V: TRBV6-2/TRBV6-3
CDR3: ASSFGGSGNTIY

size: NA
length: 11
V: TRBV4-1
CDR3: ASSQDGRQPQH

size: NA
length: 14
V: TRBV5-1
CDR3: ASSLQERQGIYEQY

size: NA
length: 13
V: TRBV7-7
CDR3: ASSFSGTSGDTQY

size: NA
length: 13
V: TRBV5-1
CDR3: ASSLEGTANYGYT

size: many
length: 15
V: TRBV3-1/TRBV3-2
CDR3: ASSQEGDGTDLYEQY

size: NA
length: 13
V: TRBV12-5
CDR3: ASGLDGDRVETQY

size: NA
length: 17
V: TRBV7-2
CDR3: ASSAHGTSGGSSYNEQF

size: NA
length: 12
V: TRBV11-2
CDR3: ASSAASGMGEQF

size: NA
length: 16
V: TRBV24-1
CDR3: ATKRDRVGNCVHSPLH

size: NA
length: 13
V: TRBV5-4
CDR3: ASSPGGARTDTQY

size: NA
length: 14
V: TRBV4-1
CDR3: ASSQVFDLANYGYT

size: NA
length: 12
V: TRBV7-9
CDR3: ASSPVGGEETQY

size: NA
length: 12
V: TRBV30
CDR3: AWSLSGADNEQF

size: NA
length: 12
V: TRBV27
CDR3: ASSFNRGQETQY

size: NA
length: 13
V: TRBV7-6
CDR3: ASSLAIGQIETQY